This entry is about one T cell receptor (beta chain). Its antigen is undetermined. CDR3 length equals 13 residues. Trimming cost V 4 bases and J 5 bases, with 11 bases left between them. Germline CDR1 is MGHDK and CDR2 is SYGVNS. TCRs were sequenced from a few patients responding to pembrolizumab. TCRdb's table, derived via immunoSEQ multiplex PCR, lists solely in-frame clones and lacks some. The sample has approximately 130,000 clones; around 83% are singletons. This sample was taken from a study of PD-1 blockade in mismatch repair-deficient tumors. General study findings and limits: Rapid post-treatment expansion, then contraction, generally preceding radiologic response, marked tumor-resident clones.

This receptor was obtained from an adult with mismatch repair-deficient cancer. V is TRBV25-1 and J is TRBJ1-1; no clear D. Sequencing used peripheral blood, obtained 44 weeks after starting pembrolizumab. CDR3 coding DNA: TGTGCCAGCAGTGGAGTTGGGGTAACTGAAGCTTTCTTT. It codes for CASSGVGVTEAFF.